This entry lists 32 T cell receptor beta chains sequenced from one sample in a study of blood T cell repertoires in COVID-19. Data came from immunoSEQ multiplex PCR; TCRdb stores just in-frame clones and leaves some out. The table shows around 170,000 clones, with more than 75% occurring only once. Sample: PBMCs or T cells enriched from blood (not recorded which). These receptors were collected from a woman in her 30s who had recovered from COVID-19.

This chain joins TRBV6-5 and TRBJ2-7; 8 bases agree with TRBD2. This CDR3 has 16 residues. V lost 1 base to trimming and J lost 4 bases; unmatched junction nucleotides: 9. Germline V gene sequence: CDR1 MNHEY, CDR2 SVGAGI. The chain's CDR3 is CASSYFPTSELYEQYF. In nucleotides, the CDR3 is TGTGCCAGCAGTTACTTCCCGACTAGCGAGCTGTACGAGCAGTACTTC.

V is TRBV2 and J is TRBJ1-2; D may be TRBD1 (5 bases). V was clipped by 0 bases and J by 0 bases, with 5 bases between them. Looked up from germline, CDR1 is SNHLY and CDR2 is FYNNEI. The CDR3 contains 14 residues. The CDR3 DNA is TGTGCCAGCAGTGAAGCCAGGGCTAACTATGGCTACACCTTC. Its translation is CASSEARANYGYTF.

This chain joins TRBV7-9 and TRBJ2-1; tentative D call: TRBD1 (6 bases). Trimming shortened V by 2 bases and J by 8 bases, and 10 bases separated the two germline ends. Germline V lookup: CDR1 SEHNR, CDR2 FQNEAQ (reference sequence). The CDR3 has 13 residues. The CDR3 sequence: CASSLLRGYEQFF. Written as DNA, the CDR3 is TGTGCCAGCAGCTTACTCAGGGGTTATGAGCAGTTCTTC.

This clone is a singleton in its sample. The chain carries TRBV3-1 (or the pseudogene TRBV3-2) and TRBJ1-6, with no clear D. This CDR3 comprises 13 residues. Trimming removed 1 base from V and 10 bases from J, with 8 bases in between. From germline, CDR1 is LGHDT and CDR2 YNNKEL (reference sequence). CDR3 in amino acids: CASSQGGGSPLHF. The CDR3 coding sequence is TGTGCCAGCAGCCAAGGAGGTGGATCACCCCTCCACTTT.

The chain combines TRBV28 with TRBJ1-2, with a weak D call TRBD1 (5 bases). The CDR3 runs 15 residues. Germline CDR1 reads MDHEN; CDR2 reads SYDVKM. Trimming pared 2 bases from V and 3 bases from J, leaving 13 bases between. In DNA form, the CDR3 reads TGTGCCAGCAGTTTAGGGGGGACCCGGTACTATGGCTACACCTTC. This encodes CASSLGGTRYYGYTF.

This clone was detected only once. V usage is TRBV3-1 (or the pseudogene TRBV3-2) and J usage is TRBJ1-5, with 10 bases lining up with TRBD1. CDR1 LGHDT and CDR2 YNNKEL come from the germline V gene (reference sequence). The CDR3 is 16 amino acids. Trimming at V came to 4 bases and at J to 5 bases, leaving 8 bases not matched to a gene. The CDR3 protein is CASSPQGQGKHQPQHF. The CDR3, as DNA: TGTGCCAGCAGCCCTCAGGGACAGGGGAAACATCAGCCCCAGCATTTT.

This chain connects TRBV25-1 to TRBJ1-2; 12 nucleotides match TRBD1. The CDR3 has 15 residues. Germline trimming cut 4 bases from V and 7 bases from J; bases unmatched to any gene: 7. In germline, CDR1 is MGHDK, CDR2 SYGVNS. The CDR3 DNA reads TGTGCCAGCAGTGCGCGGGACAGGGGGCAGGGTGGCTACACCTTC. It yields the protein CASSARDRGQGGYTF.

This CDR3 reads CASSAGTGDYEQYF. For the CDR3, the DNA is TGTGCCAGCAGTGCCGGGACAGGGGACTACGAGCAGTACTTC. The rearrangement links TRBV27 to TRBJ2-7; 10 bases are shared with TRBD1. The CDR3 spans 14 residues. V was clipped by 5 bases and J by 3 bases; unmatched bases: 4. Germline CDR1 and CDR2: MNHEY and SMNVEV (reference sequence).

This chain links TRBV3-1 (or the pseudogene TRBV3-2) with TRBJ2-7; 8 bases map to TRBD1. The CDR3 is made up of 14 amino acids. Looked up from germline, CDR1 is LGHDT and CDR2 is YNNKEL (reference sequence). V dropped 4 bases and J dropped 2; count of bases not matched to a gene: 4. The CDR3 region is CASSLGQVTYEQYF. The CDR3 coding sequence is TGTGCCAGCAGCCTGGGACAGGTTACCTACGAGCAGTACTTC.

V and J are TRBV10-3 and TRBJ2-7; D might be TRBD1 (5 bases). CDR3 length: 14 amino acids. Trimming removed 0 bases at V and 3 bases at J, with 9 bases between. CDR1 is ENHRY and CDR2 is SYGVKD in the germline V gene. DNA for the CDR3: TGTGCCATCAGTGAGTCGCAGGGAAGCTACGAGCAGTACTTC. This sequence encodes CAISESQGSYEQYF.

This clone was detected a few times. J is TRBJ2-6 and V is TRBV2, with TRBD1 identical over 7 bases. This CDR3 comprises 17 residues. The junction had 11 bases not matched to a gene; V was cut back by 9 bases and J by 0 bases. CDR1 is SNHLY, CDR2 FYNNEI, per germline. CDR3 sequence reads: CASRRDSLSSGANVLTF. CDR3 sequence (DNA): TGTGCCAGTAGACGGGACAGCTTGAGCTCTGGGGCCAACGTCCTGACTTTC.

CDR3 loop: CASSDGQGINQPQHF. For the CDR3, the DNA is TGTGCCAGCAGCGATGGACAGGGGATAAATCAGCCCCAGCATTTT. The J gene is TRBJ1-5, the V gene TRBV9; TRBD1 matches at 9 bases. Germline CDR1 SGDLS, CDR2 YYNGEE. This CDR3 comprises 15 residues. After removal of 3 bases from V and 4 bases from J, the junction contained 5 bases not matched to a gene.

This chain connects TRBV2 to TRBJ1-2; the D gene is possibly TRBD1 (6 bases). CDR1 is SNHLY, CDR2 FYNNEI, per germline. Trimming shortened V by 1 base and J by 2 bases, and 8 bases separated the two germline ends. The CDR3 runs 14 residues. The CDR3 sequence: CASSEDRVNYGYTF. Here the CDR3 DNA reads TGTGCCAGCAGTGAAGACAGGGTGAACTATGGCTACACCTTC.

J is TRBJ2-3 and V is TRBV6-5, with 9 bases matching TRBD1. The germline gives CDR1 MNHEY, CDR2 SVGAGI. Germline trimming cut 7 bases from V and 3 bases from J; bases unmatched to any gene: 8. This CDR3 has 15 residues. The CDR3 here is CASTPTGTGTDTQYF. CDR3 sequence (DNA): TGTGCCAGCACTCCGACCGGGACAGGGACAGATACGCAGTATTTT.

The chain has TRBV6-5 and TRBJ1-5, with D tentatively TRBD1 (5 bases). Trimming took 4 bases from V and 2 from J, leaving 6 bases between them. Germline V gene lookup returns CDR1 MNHEY and CDR2 SVGAGI. The CDR3 has 13 residues. The CDR3 protein is CASSLQGNQPQHF. The DNA of the CDR3 is TGTGCCAGCAGTTTACAGGGCAATCAGCCCCAGCATTTT.

The J gene is TRBJ2-2, the V gene TRBV29-1, with TRBD2 as a possible D gene (6 bases). This CDR3 is 14 amino acids long. The germline V gene has CDR1 SQVTM and CDR2 ANQGSEA. V was shortened by 3 bases and J by 4 bases, with 12 bases between the two germline ends. CDR3 in amino acids: CSVEMREVTGELFF. The CDR3 bases are TGCAGCGTTGAGATGAGGGAGGTCACCGGGGAGCTGTTTTTT.

The rearrangement joins TRBV7-3 to TRBJ2-1; 8 bases are shared with TRBD2. This CDR3 comprises 15 residues. V lost 5 bases, J lost 0 bases, and 3 bases stayed unmatched. Germline values: CDR1 SGHTA, CDR2 FQGTGA. CDR3 DNA sequence: TGTGCCAGCAGCCCGGGGGGGAGCTCCTACAATGAGCAGTTCTTC. This gives the protein CASSPGGSSYNEQFF.

The chain links TRBV19 to TRBJ2-2, with D perhaps matching TRBD1 (5 bases). The V and J ends lost 7 bases and 2 bases respectively, with 23 bases between them. This CDR3 is 18 amino acids long. Per the germline V gene, CDR1 is LNHDA and CDR2 is SQIVND (reference sequence). CDR3: CASIAPGIGHPNTGELFF. CDR3 sequence (DNA): TGTGCCAGTATAGCTCCAGGGATCGGACATCCTAACACCGGGGAGCTGTTTTTT.

This rearrangement joins TRBV7-9 to TRBJ2-2; 8 bases match TRBD1. Trimming took 1 base from V and 3 from J; bases not matched to a gene: 7. The germline gives CDR1 SEHNR, CDR2 FQNEAQ (reference sequence). CDR3 size: 17 residues. Written as DNA, the CDR3 is TGTGCCAGCAGCTTAGGTCGGGACAGGCAAGACACCGGGGAGCTGTTTTTT. Translated: CASSLGRDRQDTGELFF.

This rearrangement joins TRBV5-1 to TRBJ2-1, with 11 bases identical to TRBD2. Germline CDR1 SGHRS, CDR2 YFSETQ. V lost 4 bases and J lost 4; bases outside the gene matches: 7. This CDR3 has 16 residues. Here the CDR3 reads CASSPAGTSGYNEQFF. For the CDR3, the DNA is TGCGCCAGCAGCCCCGCCGGGACTAGCGGTTACAATGAGCAGTTCTTC.

The chain recombines TRBV2 with TRBJ1-5; 11 bases match TRBD1. This CDR3 comprises 16 residues. V dropped 0 bases and J dropped 7; count of bases not matched to a gene: 5. Germline lookup yields CDR1 SNHLY and CDR2 FYNNEI. The CDR3 loop reads CASSEAGTGGWQPQHF. The DNA for the CDR3 is TGTGCCAGCAGTGAAGCCGGGACAGGGGGATGGCAGCCCCAGCATTTT.

The chain recombines TRBV18 with TRBJ2-7; TRBD1 agrees at 9 bases. This CDR3 is built from 14 residues. Germline V gives CDR1 KGHSH, CDR2 LQKENI. V lost 3 bases to trimming and J lost 5 bases; unmatched junction nucleotides: 5. CDR3 residues: CASSPPRDRDEQYF. The CDR3 coding sequence is TGTGCCAGCTCACCGCCCAGGGACAGGGACGAGCAGTACTTC. The variable domain in full, completed from reference TRBV18 and TRBJ2-7, reads NAGVMQNPRHLVRRRGQEARLRCSPMKGHSHVYWYRQLPEEGLKFMVYLQKENIIDESGMPKERFSAEFPKEGPSILRIQQVVRGDSAAYFCASSPPRDRDEQYFGPGTRLTVT.

The rearrangement joins TRBV5-1 to TRBJ2-3; D may be TRBD2 (6 bases). The CDR3 covers 16 residues. Trimming left V 3 bases short and J 3 bases short, with 17 bases between. Looked up from germline, CDR1 is SGHRS and CDR2 is YFSETQ. CDR3 sequence reads: CASSWGDRTKTDTQYF. In DNA form, the CDR3 reads TGCGCCAGCAGCTGGGGGGATAGGACTAAAACAGATACGCAGTATTTT.

The chain links TRBV11-2 to TRBJ1-4; 7 bases fit TRBD1. Germline values: CDR1 SGHAT, CDR2 FQNNGV. The V segment lost 2 bases and the J segment 5 bases; nucleotides outside the gene matches: 14. The CDR3 sequence is 18 residues long. The CDR3 is CASSLTLAGGTLNEKLFF. The CDR3 DNA reads as TGTGCCAGCAGCTTAACCTTGGCAGGGGGAACGCTGAATGAAAAACTGTTTTTT.

The table lists this clone with a count of one. The chain has TRBV27 and TRBJ1-6; unclear D gene. CDR3 length: 12 residues. The V end lost 4 bases, the J end lost 9 bases, and 7 bases lay between the germline ends. Germline V gene data show CDR1 as MNHEY and CDR2 as SMNVEV (reference sequence). CDR3 residues: CASSSHFSPLHF. The CDR3 bases are TGTGCCAGCAGTTCCCATTTTTCACCCCTCCACTTT.

V gene TRBV11-3 combines with J gene TRBJ2-1, with D possibly being TRBD2 (5 bases). Germline CDR1 reads SGHNT; CDR2 reads YENEEA. Trimming removed 5 bases at V and 9 bases at J, with 14 bases between. This CDR3 has 13 amino acids. The DNA for the CDR3 is TGTGCCAGCAGCCCCGAACTAGTGGGTGAGCAGTTCTTC. Amino acids: CASSPELVGEQFF.

This clone was counted between two and nine times. This chain links TRBV27 with TRBJ1-1, with TRBD1 matching over 7 bases. The CDR3 totals 14 residues. Trimming took 6 bases from V and 4 from J; bases not matched to a gene: 8. Germline CDR1 reads MNHEY; CDR2 reads SMNVEV (reference sequence). CDR3 DNA: TGTGCCAGCAGCTTTGACAGGGAGGTCACTGAAGCTTTCTTT. It yields the protein CASSFDREVTEAFF.

The chain recombines TRBV5-1 with TRBJ1-1, with D hard to call. Trimming removed 3 bases from V and 3 bases from J, with 12 bases in between. The CDR3 is 14 residues long. Germline V gene sequence: CDR1 SGHRS, CDR2 YFSETQ. CDR3 residues: CASSSSGQDTEAFF. For the CDR3, the DNA is TGCGCCAGCAGCTCGAGTGGGCAGGACACTGAAGCTTTCTTT.

The rearrangement joins TRBV5-1 to TRBJ2-7, with 12 nucleotides matching TRBD1. Germline lookup yields CDR1 SGHRS and CDR2 YFSETQ. The CDR3 is 14 amino acids. Losses at the gene ends were 3 bases for V and 4 bases for J; bases not matched to a gene: 2. CDR3 DNA: TGCGCCAGCAGCTGGGACAGGGGGCCTTACGAGCAGTACTTC. Protein product: CASSWDRGPYEQYF.

V and J are TRBV6-5 and TRBJ2-3, with D unclear. There are 16 residues in the CDR3. Trimming pared 3 bases from V and 0 bases from J, leaving 13 bases between. CDR1 and CDR2 (germline): MNHEY, SVGAGI. CDR3 amino acids: CASSYLGPMSTDTQYF. CDR3 nucleotides: TGTGCCAGCAGTTATCTTGGGCCGATGAGCACAGATACGCAGTATTTT.

The chain's CDR3 is CASSDLTGTGYTF. CDR3 DNA: TGTGCCAGCAGTGACTTGACAGGAACTGGCTACACCTTC. V and J are TRBV6-4 and TRBJ1-2, with a tentative D call TRBD1 (6 bases). This CDR3 contains 13 residues. Between the trimmed V and J ends, which lost 1 base and 7 bases, there was a span of 10 bases. The germline gives CDR1 MRHNA, CDR2 SNTAGT.

Only one count was recorded for this clone. The chain links TRBV14 to TRBJ2-3; D is perhaps TRBD1 (6 bases). This CDR3 has 17 residues. The V end lost 0 bases, the J end lost 6 bases, and 19 bases lay between the germline ends. Germline V gene lookup returns CDR1 SGHDN and CDR2 FVKESK. The CDR3 DNA is TGTGCCAGCAGCCAAGATGGATACAGGGTAGAGGTGGATACGCAGTATTTT. Its protein product is CASSQDGYRVEVDTQYF.